Below are 21 T cell receptor beta chains sequenced from a single sample in a study of human T cells and chemical hapten exposure (dated by TCRdb to the early 2020s). The library was made by 5' RACE. Sequencing relied on an Illumina MiSeq. TCRdb ran its own pipeline on the public reads, namely fastp trimming at Q25 and MiXCR clone calling, and kept in-frame beta chains. Each CDR3 protein gets just one entry, which takes the most common genes and DNA from the rows behind it. This sample has about 140,000 distinct CDR3 sequences in its table, and 4.1% of those were observed once. Over 1.1% of the sample is held by the ten biggest clonotypes. Total RNA was isolated from unfractionated whole blood collected in Tempus Blood RNA tubes. The receptors stem from a female donor in good health.

This clonotype has ten or more counts. The V call is TRBV9, the J call TRBJ2-5; 9 bases are a match to TRBD1. In germline, CDR1 is SGDLS, CDR2 YYNGEE. V shed 3 bases, J shed 1 base, and the junction held 7 bases outside the gene matches. This CDR3 has 16 residues. The CDR3 DNA reads TGTGCCAGCAGCGCCGGCGGGACAGGGCCCCAAGAGACCCAGTACTTC. Its protein product is CASSAGGTGPQETQYF.

In the case of this clonotype: This is likely a read error, given that the CDR3 carries no conserved phenylalanine or tryptophan at its end. The DNA is left out, because the CDR3 cannot be placed on it with certainty; the CDR3 is given as TCRdb lists it. The chain joins TRBV7-2 to TRBJ2-3; TRBD2 was called by the table and not checked on the DNA. The CDR3 region is 15 residues in length, termini included. Per germline, CDR1 SGHTA and CDR2 FQGNSA. CDR3 protein: CASSLGTSGGPSQDL.

This chain joins TRBV20-1 and TRBJ1-2, with a possible D match to TRBD1 (6 bases). This CDR3 has 15 residues. Trimming left V 5 bases short and J 6 bases short, with 22 bases between. The germline V gene encodes CDR1 DFQATT and CDR2 SNEGSKA (reference sequence). The CDR3 bases are TGCAGTGCTCCTACCGGGTGGGGGGCGGACGATGGCTACACCTTC. Its translation: CSAPTGWGADDGYTF.

The chain links TRBV7-9 to TRBJ1-1, with D hard to call. CDR1 SEHNR and CDR2 FQNEAQ come from the germline V gene (reference sequence). Trimming took off 4 bases at V and 4 bases at J, with 13 bases between the two ends. This CDR3 has 14 residues. Here the CDR3 DNA reads TGTGCCAGCAGCTCGGCCGGGTGTCGCACTGAAGCTTTCTTT. Amino acids: CASSSAGCRTEAFF.

This clonotype appeared a few times. It may be a read error: a sequence one base away is much more abundant. The J gene is TRBJ1-2, the V gene TRBV12-5, with TRBD1 matching 7 bases. The CDR3 spans 16 residues. The germline V gene encodes CDR1 LGHNT and CDR2 FRNRAP. Losses at the gene ends were 5 bases for V and 6 bases for J; bases not matched to a gene: 15. The CDR3 is CASGPLTGEEDDGYTF. For the CDR3, the DNA is TGTGCTAGTGGTCCCCTAACAGGGGAAGAGGACGATGGCTACACCTTC.

In its sample, this clonotype was seen many times. This chain links TRBV6-2 or TRBV6-3 with TRBJ2-7, with D possibly TRBD2 on 7 matching bases. The V gene's germline CDR1 is MNHEY and CDR2 SVGEGT. This CDR3 comprises 14 residues. The V end was cut by 2 bases, the J end by 9 bases, with 17 bases between. For the CDR3, the DNA is TGTGCCAGCAGTTACGTGGATGGGGGGGCCCCGCAGTACTTC. Translated, it gives CASSYVDGGAPQYF.

This chain connects TRBV7-9 to TRBJ1-1; 7 nucleotides match TRBD1. Looked up from germline, CDR1 is SEHNR and CDR2 is FQNEAQ (reference sequence). The V segment lost 11 bases and the J segment 1 base; nucleotides outside the gene matches: 10. This CDR3 has 14 residues. The CDR3 nucleotides are TGTGCCTTCAATCCGGGACAGAGGAACACTGAAGCTTTCTTT. It is translated as CAFNPGQRNTEAFF.

At least ten counts were recorded for this clonotype. The chain couples TRBV7-9 to TRBJ2-3, with 9 bases that match TRBD1. The CDR3 runs 13 residues. Germline trimming cut 5 bases from V and 10 bases from J; bases unmatched to any gene: 7. Per the germline V gene, CDR1 is SEHNR and CDR2 is FQNEAQ (reference sequence). The CDR3 region has the DNA TGTGCCAGCAGCCAAACCCGGGACAGGGCGCAGTATTTT. Its protein is CASSQTRDRAQYF.

Ten or more counts support this clonotype. The chain is built from TRBV7-2 and TRBJ1-2; unclear D gene. This CDR3 is built from 12 residues. With 4 bases removed from V and 5 bases from J, the gap between germline ends came to 8 bases. Germline V gene data show CDR1 as SGHTA and CDR2 as FQGNSA. In DNA form, the CDR3 reads TGTGCCAGCAGCTCCGCAGGATATGGCTACACCTTC. Amino acids: CASSSAGYGYTF.

This clonotype was counted at least ten times. The chain links TRBV2 to TRBJ1-6, with D unresolved. The CDR3 has 13 amino acids. The germline gives CDR1 SNHLY, CDR2 FYNNEI. V dropped 6 bases and J dropped 8 bases, with 11 bases sitting between them. The CDR3 coding sequence is TGTGCCAGCAGGGTTTACCAGGATTCACCCCTCCACTTT. It specifies CASRVYQDSPLHF.

This clonotype showed up just a few times. A read error may explain this, as a much larger clone is one base away. This chain connects TRBV3-1 to TRBJ1-2; D not resolved. This CDR3 spans 13 amino acids. Germline-derived CDR1 and CDR2 are LGHDT and YNNKEL (reference sequence). CDR3 residues: CASSQVDSGGDTF. The CDR3 nucleotides are TGTGCCAGCAGCCAAGTGGATTCCGGTGGCGACACCTTC. Full variable domain (remainder filled in from reference TRBV3-1 and TRBJ1-2): DTAVSQTPKYLVTQMGNDKSIKCEQNLGHDTMYWYKQDSKKFLKIMFSYNNKELIINETVPNRFSPKSPDKAHLNLHINSLELGDSAVYFCASSQVDSGGDTFGSGTRLTVV.

There are many counts of this clonotype. The chain couples TRBV20-1 to TRBJ1-4, with unresolved D. This CDR3 region has 16 residues. Germline values: CDR1 DFQATT, CDR2 SNEGSKA (reference sequence). Trimming pared 1 base from V and 0 bases from J, leaving 12 bases between. This chain's CDR3 is CSARVEGSTTNEKLFF. In DNA form, the CDR3 reads TGCAGTGCTAGAGTTGAAGGTTCCACAACTAATGAAAAACTGTTTTTT.

This clonotype turned up a few times. This chain uses TRBV12-3 or TRBV12-4 with TRBJ1-2, with D tentatively TRBD1 (6 bases). CDR3 size: 14 residues. V lost 9 bases, J lost 3 bases, and 17 bases lay in between. CDR3 in DNA: TGTGCCAGTAAAAGCACAGGGTCTCACTATGGCTACACCTTC. Translated, it gives CASKSTGSHYGYTF.

DNA of the CDR3: TGCAGCGTTGATAACCGGGACAGGGGCATCTACGAGCAGTACTTC. Amino acids: CSVDNRDRGIYEQYF. The V and J genes are TRBV29-1 and TRBJ2-7; 10 nucleotides agree with TRBD1. The V segment lost 3 bases and the J segment 3 bases; nucleotides outside the gene matches: 8. This CDR3 has 15 amino acids. CDR1 and CDR2 from the germline V gene are SQVTM and ANQGSEA.

There are many counts of this clonotype. The chain uses TRBV18 and TRBJ2-3; D not certain. With 3 bases removed from V and 1 base from J, the gap between germline ends came to 11 bases. This CDR3 has 15 amino acids. The germline gives CDR1 KGHSH, CDR2 LQKENI. CDR3 DNA sequence: TGTGCCAGCTCACCCTCAAACAGACGCACAGATACGCAGTATTTT. It yields the protein CASSPSNRRTDTQYF. The complete variable domain, with remaining parts taken from reference TRBV18 and TRBJ2-3, reads NAGVMQNPRHLVRRRGQEARLRCSPMKGHSHVYWYRQLPEEGLKFMVYLQKENIIDESGMPKERFSAEFPKEGPSILRIQQVVRGDSAAYFCASSPSNRRTDTQYFGPGTRLTVL.

This clonotype was seen repeatedly, ten times or more. The chain joins TRBV6-2 or TRBV6-3 to TRBJ2-3, with TRBD2 matching 8 bases. The CDR3 has 12 residues. CDR1 and CDR2 from the germline V gene are MNHEY and SVGEGT. V lost 6 bases, J lost 8 bases, and 4 bases stayed unmatched. The CDR3 protein is CASRGLDGTQYF. In DNA form, the CDR3 reads TGTGCCAGCAGGGGACTAGACGGTACGCAGTATTTT.

This clonotype was seen repeatedly, ten times or more. The chain uses TRBV29-1 and TRBJ2-3; the D is unclear. The CDR3 is 13 residues long. The V gene's germline CDR1 is SQVTM and CDR2 ANQGSEA. V was shortened by 7 bases and J by 1 base, with 12 bases between the two germline ends. CDR3 coding DNA: TGCAGCGGCGATTCTCAGGGCACAGATACGCAGTATTTT. Translating it yields CSGDSQGTDTQYF.

There are many counts of this clonotype. DNA for the CDR3: TGTGCCATTCTTAAACTACAGGGGGATACCGGGGAGCTGTTTTTT. As protein: CAILKLQGDTGELFF. The J gene is TRBJ2-2, the V gene TRBV10-3; 8 bases match TRBD1. CDR3 length equals 15 residues. Germline V gene sequence: CDR1 ENHRY, CDR2 SYGVKD. The junction had 11 bases not matched to a gene; V was cut back by 9 bases and J by 5 bases.

In its sample, this clonotype was seen many times. This may stem from a read error, because a much larger clone lies one nucleotide away. The chain couples TRBV27 to TRBJ1-2; 8 nucleotides agree with TRBD1. Germline V gene data show CDR1 as MNHEY and CDR2 as SMNVEV (reference sequence). Germline trimming cut 9 bases from V and 13 bases from J; bases unmatched to any gene: 13. The length of the CDR3 is 12 residues. In DNA, the CDR3 is TGTGCCAGTTGCCGGACAGGGACATTCGGCACCTTC. This sequence encodes CASCRTGTFGTF.

This clonotype came up many times. This sequence joins TRBV20-1 and TRBJ2-7, with TRBD1 as a possible D gene (6 bases). Trimming cost V 3 bases and J 7 bases, with 10 bases left between them. The CDR3 runs 11 residues. Germline V lookup: CDR1 DFQATT, CDR2 SNEGSKA (reference sequence). The CDR3 region is CSARPGEEQYF. The DNA for the CDR3 is TGCAGTGCTAGGCCAGGGGAAGAGCAGTACTTC.

This clonotype has a single count. A much larger clone differs from this one at a single base, so this may be a read error. The chain joins TRBV7-2 to TRBJ2-7; no clear D. This CDR3 region has 14 residues. Germline CDR1 reads SGHTA; CDR2 reads FQGNSA. CDR3 in amino acids: CARSSDSSSYEQYF. CDR3 sequence (DNA): TGTGCCAGAAGCTCAGACTCGAGCTCCTACGAGCAGTACTTC. Full variable domain (remainder filled in from reference TRBV7-2 and TRBJ2-7): GAGVSQSPSNKVTEKGKDVELRCDPISGHTALYWYRQSLGQGLEFLIYFQGNSAPDKSGLPSDRFSAERTGGSVSTLTIQRTQQEDSAVYLCARSSDSSSYEQYFGPGTRLTVT.